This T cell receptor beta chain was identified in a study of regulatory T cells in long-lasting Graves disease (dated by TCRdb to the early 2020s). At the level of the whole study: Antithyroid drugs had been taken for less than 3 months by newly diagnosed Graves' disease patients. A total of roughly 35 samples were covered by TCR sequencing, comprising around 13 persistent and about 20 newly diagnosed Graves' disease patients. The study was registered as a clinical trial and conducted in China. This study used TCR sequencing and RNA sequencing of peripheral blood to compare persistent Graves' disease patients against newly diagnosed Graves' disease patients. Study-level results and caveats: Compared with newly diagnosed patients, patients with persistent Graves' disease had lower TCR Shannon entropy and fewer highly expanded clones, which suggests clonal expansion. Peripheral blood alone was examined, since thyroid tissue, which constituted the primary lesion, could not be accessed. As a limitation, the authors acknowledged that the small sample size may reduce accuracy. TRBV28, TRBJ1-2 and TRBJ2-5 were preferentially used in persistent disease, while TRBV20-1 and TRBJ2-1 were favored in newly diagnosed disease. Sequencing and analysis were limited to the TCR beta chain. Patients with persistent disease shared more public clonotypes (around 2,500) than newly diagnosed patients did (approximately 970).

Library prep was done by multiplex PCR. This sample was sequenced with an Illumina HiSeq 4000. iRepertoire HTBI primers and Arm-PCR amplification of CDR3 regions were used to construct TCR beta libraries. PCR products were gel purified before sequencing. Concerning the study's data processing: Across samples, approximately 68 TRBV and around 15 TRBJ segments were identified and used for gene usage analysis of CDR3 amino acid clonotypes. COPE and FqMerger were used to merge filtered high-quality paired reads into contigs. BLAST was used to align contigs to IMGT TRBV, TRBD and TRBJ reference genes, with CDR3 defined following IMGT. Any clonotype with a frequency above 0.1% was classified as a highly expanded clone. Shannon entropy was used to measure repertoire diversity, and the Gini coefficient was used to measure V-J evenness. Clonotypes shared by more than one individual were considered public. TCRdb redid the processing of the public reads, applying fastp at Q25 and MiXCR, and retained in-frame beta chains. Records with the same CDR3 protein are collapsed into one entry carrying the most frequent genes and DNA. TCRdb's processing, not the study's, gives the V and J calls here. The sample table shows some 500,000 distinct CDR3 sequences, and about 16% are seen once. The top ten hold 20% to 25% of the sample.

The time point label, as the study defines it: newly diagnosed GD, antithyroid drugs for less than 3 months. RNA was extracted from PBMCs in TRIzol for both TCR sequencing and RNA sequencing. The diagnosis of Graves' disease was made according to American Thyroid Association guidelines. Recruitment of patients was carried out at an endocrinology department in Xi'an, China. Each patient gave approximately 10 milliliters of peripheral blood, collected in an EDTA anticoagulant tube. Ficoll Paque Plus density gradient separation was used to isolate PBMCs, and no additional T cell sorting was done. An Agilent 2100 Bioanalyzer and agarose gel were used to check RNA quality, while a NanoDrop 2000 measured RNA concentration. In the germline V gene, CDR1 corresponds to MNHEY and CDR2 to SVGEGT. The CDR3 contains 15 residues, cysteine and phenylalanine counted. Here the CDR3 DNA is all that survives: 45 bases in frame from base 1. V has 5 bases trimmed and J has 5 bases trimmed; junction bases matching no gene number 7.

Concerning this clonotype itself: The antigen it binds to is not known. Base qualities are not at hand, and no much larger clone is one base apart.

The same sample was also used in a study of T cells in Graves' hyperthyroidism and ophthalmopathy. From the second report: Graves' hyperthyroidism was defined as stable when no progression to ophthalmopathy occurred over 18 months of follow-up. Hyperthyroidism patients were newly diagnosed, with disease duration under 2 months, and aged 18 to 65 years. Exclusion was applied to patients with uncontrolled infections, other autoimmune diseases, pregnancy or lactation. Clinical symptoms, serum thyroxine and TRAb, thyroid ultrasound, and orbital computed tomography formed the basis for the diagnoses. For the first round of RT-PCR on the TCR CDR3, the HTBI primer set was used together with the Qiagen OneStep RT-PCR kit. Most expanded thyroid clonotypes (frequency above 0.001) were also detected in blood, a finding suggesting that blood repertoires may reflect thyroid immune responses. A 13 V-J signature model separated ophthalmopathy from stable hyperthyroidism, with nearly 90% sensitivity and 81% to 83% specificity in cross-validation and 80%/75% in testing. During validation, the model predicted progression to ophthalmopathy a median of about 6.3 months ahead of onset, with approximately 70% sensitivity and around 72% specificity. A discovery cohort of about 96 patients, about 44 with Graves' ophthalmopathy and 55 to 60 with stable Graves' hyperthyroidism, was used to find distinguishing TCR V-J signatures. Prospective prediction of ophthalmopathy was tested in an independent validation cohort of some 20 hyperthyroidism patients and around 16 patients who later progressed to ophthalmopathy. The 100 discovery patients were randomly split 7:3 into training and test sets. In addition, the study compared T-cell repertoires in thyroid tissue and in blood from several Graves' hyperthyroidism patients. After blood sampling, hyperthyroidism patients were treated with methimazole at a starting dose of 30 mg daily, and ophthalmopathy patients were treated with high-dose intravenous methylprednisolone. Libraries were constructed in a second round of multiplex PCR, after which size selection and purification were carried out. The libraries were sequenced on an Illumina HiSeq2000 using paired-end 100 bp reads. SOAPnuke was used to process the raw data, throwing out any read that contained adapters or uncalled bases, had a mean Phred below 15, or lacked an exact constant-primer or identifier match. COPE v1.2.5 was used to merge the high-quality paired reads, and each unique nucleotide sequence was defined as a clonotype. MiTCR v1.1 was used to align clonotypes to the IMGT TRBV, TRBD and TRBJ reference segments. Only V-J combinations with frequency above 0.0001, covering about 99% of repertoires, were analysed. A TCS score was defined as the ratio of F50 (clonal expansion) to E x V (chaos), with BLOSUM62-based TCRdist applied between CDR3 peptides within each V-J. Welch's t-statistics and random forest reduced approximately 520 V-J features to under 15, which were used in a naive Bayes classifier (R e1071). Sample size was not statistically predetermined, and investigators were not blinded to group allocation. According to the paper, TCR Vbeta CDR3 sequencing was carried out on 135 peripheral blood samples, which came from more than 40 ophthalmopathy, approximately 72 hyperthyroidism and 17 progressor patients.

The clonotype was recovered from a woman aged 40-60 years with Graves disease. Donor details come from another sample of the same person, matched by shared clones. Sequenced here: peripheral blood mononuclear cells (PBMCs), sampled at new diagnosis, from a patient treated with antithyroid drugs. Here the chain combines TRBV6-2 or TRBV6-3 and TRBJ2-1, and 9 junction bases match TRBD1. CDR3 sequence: CASSETGGFHNEQFF. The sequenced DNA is TGTGCCAGCAGTGAAACAGGGGGCTTTCACAATGAGCAGTTCTTC.